This is a list of T cell receptor beta chains from one sample in a study of T cells in localized non-small cell lung cancer. Some clones are missing from TCRdb's copy, which holds only in-frame ones; the method was immunoSEQ multiplex PCR. The table lists 4,000 to 4,500 clones, over 30% of them singletons, with approximately 6% in the top ten. The sequences come from lung tumor tissue, collected before any cancer treatment. Every receptor here comes from a woman aged 40-75 years with stage I lung adenocarcinoma. Both conserved end residues are part of each CDR3. The order of the fields is D gene, clone size, J gene, V gene, CDR3 DNA, CDR3 protein. The D gene is left open where the match is weak. Clone size is not always given. Where it is, it says once, few, many or a class for expanded clones.

>TRBD2|NA|TRBJ2-2|TRBV5-1
TGCGCCACCTCGACTAGCGGGAGGGCCCAGGCCGGGGAGCTGTTTTTT
CATSTSGRAQAGELFF
>TRBD2|few|TRBJ2-7|TRBV6-8
TGTGCCAGTCTGAGGCTCCGGACTAGTCGTTCTTCCGAGCAGTACTTC
CASLRLRTSRSSEQYF
>NA|NA|TRBJ2-3|TRBV15
TGTGCCACCAGCAGAGGGGGGATGACAGATACGCAGTATTTT
CATSRGGMTDTQYF
>NA|NA|TRBJ1-5|TRBV10-3
TGTGCCATCAGTGAGTTCAGGGAGGACGGAGATCAGCCCCAGCATTTT
CAISEFREDGDQPQHF
>NA|NA|TRBJ2-7|TRBV15
TGTGCCACCAGCAGAGGCAGGGGCAGCGCCGAGCAGTACTTC
CATSRGRGSAEQYF
>NA|NA|TRBJ1-4|TRBV28
TGTGCCAGCAGTTTGACAGGAGCGGGGGAAAAACTGTTTTTT
CASSLTGAGEKLFF
>NA|few|TRBJ2-7|TRBV5-1
TGCGCCAGCAGCCCAGGCCTCTTTACCTACGAGCAGTACTTC
CASSPGLFTYEQYF
>NA|medium-sized|TRBJ1-1|TRBV6-8
TGTGCCAGCAGGACCCGCGGGGTGCCTGAAGCTTTCTTT
CASRTRGVPEAFF
>NA|NA|TRBJ2-3|TRBV19
TGTGCCAGTAGTGGGCTAGGGGAAGCAGATACGCAGTATTTT
CASSGLGEADTQYF
>NA|NA|TRBJ1-2|TRBV11-3
TGTGCCAGCAGCCCAGACAGGAAACTTTATGGCTACACCTTC
CASSPDRKLYGYTF
>NA|NA|TRBJ2-7|TRBV10-2
TGCGCCAGCAGTGAGTGGACGGGAGATACCCCCTACGAGCAGTACTTC
CASSEWTGDTPYEQYF
>NA|NA|TRBJ2-2|TRBV6-8
TGTGCCAGCAGATTCTCGGGGGCTTCCGGGGAGCTGTTTTTT
CASRFSGASGELFF
>TRBD1|NA|TRBJ2-3|TRBV19
TGTGCCAGTAGTGGACGGACAGGGGGGAGAGATACGCAGTATTTT
CASSGRTGGRDTQYF
>NA|NA|TRBJ1-5|TRBV6-8
TGTGCCAGCAGTCAGACTAGCAATCAGCCCCAGCATTTT
CASSQTSNQPQHF
>TRBD1|few|TRBJ2-6|TRBV15
TGTGCCACCAGCAGAGATGGGGACAGCTCTGGGGCCAACGTCCTGACTTTC
CATSRDGDSSGANVLTF
>TRBD1|few|TRBJ2-6|TRBV29-1
TGCAGCGTTGGTGGACAGGGAAGCGCCTCTGGGGCCAACGTCCTGACTTTC
CSVGGQGSASGANVLTF
>TRBD1|NA|TRBJ1-4|TRBV4-1
TGCGCCAGCAGCCGATCGGGACAGCAAAATGAAAAACTGTTTTTT
CASSRSGQQNEKLFF
>NA|NA|TRBJ2-2|TRBV29-1
TGCAGCGTTACAGGGTCCCACACCGGGGAGCTGTTTTTT
CSVTGSHTGELFF
>NA|few|TRBJ2-5|TRBV25-1
TGTGCCAGCAGTGTAGACAGTGAAGAGACCCAGTACTTC
CASSVDSEETQYF
>TRBD2|medium-sized|TRBJ2-7|TRBV6-8
TGTGCCAGCAGTAAACTAGCGGGAGGCCACTACGAGCAGTACTTC
CASSKLAGGHYEQYF
>NA|few|TRBJ2-1|TRBV9
TGTGCCAGCAGCGTCGGGTCCCAGAGGGGTCCCAATGAGCAGTTCTTC
CASSVGSQRGPNEQFF
>NA|NA|TRBJ2-2|TRBV5-1
TGCGCCAGCAGCTTGCAACCGCAGGGGACCGGGGAGCTGTTTTTT
CASSLQPQGTGELFF
>NA|medium-sized|TRBJ1-2|TRBV11-3
TGTGCCAGCAGCTTAGGGGGCAGGGACCGGGATGGCTACACCTTC
CASSLGGRDRDGYTF
>NA|once|TRBJ2-1|TRBV19
TGTGCCAGTAGTCAGGGCGAAATTAATGAGCAGTTCTTC
CASSQGEINEQFF
>NA|NA|TRBJ1-4|TRBV6-8
TGTGCCAGCAGCGGAAGGGGAAGTGGAGGTAATGAAAAACTGTTTTTT
CASSGRGSGGNEKLFF
>TRBD1|few|TRBJ1-2|TRBV11-3
TGTGCCAGCAGCTCCCGGGACAGGGGTCGTGGCTACACCTTC
CASSSRDRGRGYTF
>NA|medium-sized|TRBJ2-7|TRBV11-3
TGTGCCAGCAGCTTGCGTGGAGCCACCTACGAGCAGTACTTC
CASSLRGATYEQYF
>TRBD1|NA|TRBJ2-3|TRBV28
TGTGCCAGCAGTTTCCCCCGGGACAGGAGAATCTCGCAGTATTTT
CASSFPRDRRISQYF
>TRBD1|NA|TRBJ2-3|TRBV9
TGTGCCAGCACTAGACGACAGGGGAGCGATACGCAGTATTTT
CASTRRQGSDTQYF
>NA|NA|TRBJ2-1|TRBV11-3
TGTGCCAGCCCTCCCGGACAGTACTCCTACAATGAGCAGTTCTTC
CASPPGQYSYNEQFF
>NA|NA|TRBJ2-2|TRBV6-8
TGTGCCAGCAGTGGGACTGGGATCGGGGAGCTGTTTTTT
CASSGTGIGELFF
>TRBD2|NA|TRBJ2-1|TRBV28
TGTGCCAGCAGCGCAACCCCTAGCGGGGGTTACAATGAGCAGTTCTTC
CASSATPSGGYNEQFF
>NA|few|TRBJ1-1|TRBV12-2
TGTGCAAGTCGCTCCCCTGGGGAGAAGAACACTGAAGCTTTCTTT
CASRSPGEKNTEAFF
>NA|few|TRBJ1-5|TRBV29-1
TGCAGCGTTGAAGACTCTAACAGGGATCAGCCCCAGCATTTT
CSVEDSNRDQPQHF
>NA|NA|TRBJ2-6|TRBV11-3
TGTGCCAGCAGTCCGAGCTCTGGGGCCAACGTCCTGACTTTC
CASSPSSGANVLTF
>NA|NA|TRBJ2-7|TRBV14
TGTGCCAGCAGCCAAGACTTTTCACCAGGGTTCCCCTACGAGCAGTACTTC
CASSQDFSPGFPYEQYF
>TRBD2|few|TRBJ2-5|TRBV10-3
TGTGCCATCGGACGGGAGGGCCGGGAGACCCAGTACTTC
CAIGREGRETQYF
>TRBD1|NA|TRBJ2-7|TRBV30
TGTGCCTGGAATCAACCCCCGAAGGACAGGGTCCACGAGCAGTACTTC
CAWNQPPKDRVHEQYF
>TRBD2|NA|TRBJ2-7|TRBV19
TGTGCCAGTAGTATTAAGGGCGGGAGGTACGAGCAGTACTTC
CASSIKGGRYEQYF